This T cell receptor (beta chain) was sequenced for a study of T cell responses to AZD1222 COVID-19 vaccine. The study, taken as a whole, reports: At baseline, just a handful of AZD1222 recipients tested seropositive.

Trimming stripped 4 bases from V and 0 bases from J, with 14 bases between. There are 16 residues in the CDR3. CDR1 and CDR2 (germline): SGHNT, YYREEE (reference sequence). Concerning this clone itself: Antigen specificity is unknown.

TCRdb's copy holds only in-frame clones and misses some; the assay was immunoSEQ multiplex PCR. The sample has approximately 120,000 clones, more than 75% seen once; the top ten hold 4.4%. The receptor was isolated from an adult who received the AZD1222 COVID-19 vaccine. The source was peripheral blood, collected 28 days after the second AZD1222 dose. The rearrangement joins TRBV5-4 to TRBJ1-3; D ambiguous. CDR3 nucleotide sequence: TGTGCCAGCAGCGCCGCCGGGCTCTCCTCTGGAAACACCATATATTTT. Translated, it gives CASSAAGLSSGNTIYF. The full variable domain, with the rest looked up from reference TRBV5-4 and TRBJ1-3, is ETGVTQSPTHLIKTRGQQVTLRCSSQSGHNTVSWYQQALGQGPQFIFQYYREEENGRGNFPPRFSGLQFPNYSSELNVNALELDDSALYLCASSAAGLSSGNTIYFGEGSWLTVV.